A single sample is the source of the 27 T cell receptor beta chains below, sequenced in a study of cytomegalovirus exposure and HLA in healthy donors. PCR amplification relied on 60 Vbeta primers (plus 13 Jbeta primers). The assay was immunoSEQ multiplex PCR, and TCRdb's table has in-frame clones only and misses some. The sample consists of some 130,000 clones, over 80% of them appearing once. Sequencing input: PBMCs. These receptors were obtained from a man in his forties or fifties in good health and CMV-seronegative.

The chain couples TRBV30 to TRBJ1-5; D not resolved. This CDR3 is built from 13 residues. V lost 4 bases to trimming and J lost 6 bases, with 13 bases between them. Germline V gene lookup returns CDR1 GTSNPN and CDR2 SVGIG (reference sequence). CDR3 amino acids: CAWKQREGQPQHF. In nucleotides, the CDR3 is TGTGCCTGGAAACAGAGGGAAGGTCAGCCCCAGCATTTT. Complete variable domain (other parts from reference TRBV30 and TRBJ1-5): SQTIHQWPATLVQPVGSPLSLECTVEGTSNPNLYWYRQAAGRGLQLLFYSVGIGQISSEVPQNLSASRPQDRQFILSSKKLLLSDSGFYLCAWKQREGQPQHFGDGTRLSIL.

The chain employs TRBV4-3 and TRBJ2-1; D remains unclear. Deletions cut 0 bases from V and 7 bases from J, with 13 bases between. Germline CDR1 reads LGHNA; CDR2 reads YSLEER. This CDR3 contains 15 residues. This CDR3 reads CASSQDSRYWNEQFF. Here the CDR3 DNA reads TGCGCCAGCAGCCAAGATTCGAGGTACTGGAATGAGCAGTTCTTC.

As to this clone: Germline is not matched at one junction end, which may reflect a read error. The gene calls are TRBV30 and TRBJ1-2, with D unclear. The germline V gene has CDR1 GTSNPN and CDR2 SVGIG (reference sequence). The CDR3 sequence is 14 residues long. CDR3 amino acids: CASSVAGGSYGYTF. Written as DNA, the CDR3 is TGTGCCTCGAGTGTGGCCGGAGGTAGTTATGGCTACACCTTC.

This chain connects TRBV5-1 to TRBJ1-5, with TRBD1 identical over 9 bases. J gave up 2 bases and V 3 bases, and 3 bases lay outside the gene matches. There are 15 residues in the CDR3. From germline, CDR1 is SGHRS and CDR2 YFSETQ. CDR3 amino acids: CASSSTGGGNQPQHF. CDR3 nucleotides: TGCGCCAGCAGCTCGACAGGGGGTGGCAATCAGCCCCAGCATTTT.

This chain links TRBV5-8 with TRBJ1-4, with unresolved D. The CDR3 has 12 residues. Germline CDR1 is SGHTS and CDR2 is YDEGEE. V lost 3 bases and J lost 5, with 5 bases in between. DNA of the CDR3: TGTGCCAGCAGCTCTAGGAATGAAAAACTGTTTTTT. Translating gives CASSSRNEKLFF.

This rearrangement joins TRBV27 to TRBJ2-2; 10 bases match TRBD1. The CDR3 covers 17 residues. From germline, CDR1 is MNHEY and CDR2 SMNVEV (reference sequence). J was trimmed by 2 bases and V by 4 bases; bases with no gene match: 7. The CDR3: CASSSDRGGINTGELFF. The CDR3 coding sequence is TGTGCCAGCAGTTCGGACAGGGGGGGAATAAACACCGGGGAGCTGTTTTTT.

This clone was counted between two and nine times. This chain uses TRBV11-2 with TRBJ2-7, with D possibly TRBD2 on 6 matching bases. The V end was cut by 2 bases, the J end by 5 bases, with 13 bases between. The CDR3 covers 14 residues. The germline V gene has CDR1 SGHAT and CDR2 FQNNGV. The DNA of the CDR3 is TGTGCCAGCAGCTTACTGGGGGGTGTGAACGAGCAGTACTTC. It codes for CASSLLGGVNEQYF.

The CDR3 DNA reads as TGTGCCAGTAGTATGGGGCAGGCTAACACCGGGGAGCTGTTTTTT. Translated: CASSMGQANTGELFF. This chain links TRBV19 with TRBJ2-2; perhaps TRBD1 as D (5 bases). The CDR3 runs to 15 residues. The V gene's germline CDR1 is LNHDA and CDR2 SQIVND (reference sequence). Deletions cut 3 bases from V and 2 bases from J, with 10 bases between.

In this sample, this clone turned up once. V gene TRBV2 combines with J gene TRBJ2-2; TRBD1 aligns across 7 bases. CDR1 SNHLY and CDR2 FYNNEI come from the germline V gene. The V gene end was trimmed by 6 bases and the J gene end by 4 bases; junction bases not matched to a gene: 2. There are 13 residues in the CDR3. CDR3 sequence: CASRQGSTGELFF. The CDR3 DNA reads as TGTGCCAGCAGACAGGGGTCCACCGGGGAGCTGTTTTTT.

This rearrangement joins TRBV18 to TRBJ1-2; D ambiguous. From germline, CDR1 is KGHSH and CDR2 LQKENI. The CDR3 sequence is 15 residues long. Trimming cost V 3 bases and J 1 base, with 12 bases left between them. The CDR3 is CASSPRKTGNYGYTF. The CDR3, as DNA: TGTGCCAGCTCACCCCGGAAGACTGGTAACTATGGCTACACCTTC.

The rearrangement links TRBV9 to TRBJ2-1; D may be TRBD2 (6 bases). Trimming pared 0 bases from V and 1 base from J, leaving 8 bases between. The CDR3 has 15 residues. CDR1 is SGDLS and CDR2 is YYNGEE in the germline V gene. In nucleotides, the CDR3 is TGTGCCAGCAGCGTAGAGGAGGGATCCTACAATGAGCAGTTCTTC. This codes for CASSVEEGSYNEQFF.

The rearrangement links TRBV7-9 to TRBJ2-5; 13 bases fit TRBD2. Germline CDR1 is SEHNR and CDR2 is FQNEAQ (reference sequence). The CDR3 extends over 17 amino acids. V gave up 0 bases and J gave up 3 bases; unmatched junction bases: 4. The CDR3 sequence is CASSLALTSGGEETQYF. The CDR3 DNA follows: TGTGCCAGCAGCTTAGCCCTAACTAGCGGGGGGGAAGAGACCCAGTACTTC.

This chain joins TRBV9 and TRBJ2-4, with 11 bases matching TRBD1. J gave up 7 bases and V 2 bases, and 2 bases lay outside the gene matches. Germline assignment: CDR1 SGDLS and CDR2 YYNGEE. CDR3 length: 14 amino acids. The DNA for the CDR3 is TGTGCCAGCAGCGTCGGGACAGGGGGGAACATTCAGTACTTC. Translated: CASSVGTGGNIQYF.

The chain uses TRBV28 and TRBJ2-5; 9 bases match TRBD1. The germline V gene encodes CDR1 MDHEN and CDR2 SYDVKM. The length of the CDR3 is 15 residues. V lost 5 bases, J lost 3 bases, and 7 bases stayed unmatched. CDR3 sequence (DNA): TGTGCCAGCAGTCGTCCACAGGGGGCGAAAGAGACCCAGTACTTC. This encodes CASSRPQGAKETQYF. Supplemented by reference TRBV28 and TRBJ2-5, the full variable domain reads DVKVTQSSRYLVKRTGEKVFLECVQDMDHENMFWYRQDPGLGLRLIYFSYDVKMKEKGDIPEGYSVSREKKERFSLILESASTNQTSMYLCASSRPQGAKETQYFGPGTRLLVL.

This clone has a single count. The chain employs TRBV19 and TRBJ2-1; D not certain. The CDR3 sequence is 14 residues long. CDR1 is LNHDA and CDR2 is SQIVND in the germline V gene (reference sequence). Trimming removed 5 bases at V and 5 bases at J, with 13 bases between. CDR3 protein: CASSLAPGNNEQFF. CDR3 nucleotides: TGTGCCAGTAGTCTCGCCCCAGGAAACAATGAGCAGTTCTTC.

V is TRBV6-6 and J is TRBJ1-5; D is possibly TRBD1 (5 bases). Germline V gives CDR1 MNHNY, CDR2 SVGAGI (reference sequence). CDR3 size: 13 residues. Trimming removed 4 bases at V and 7 bases at J, with 11 bases between. As DNA, the CDR3 is TGTGCCAGCAGTTTTGGGGCTGGGCAGCCCCAGCATTTT. Amino acid sequence: CASSFGAGQPQHF.

V gene TRBV5-1 combines with J gene TRBJ2-4; D might be TRBD1 (6 bases). V lost 2 bases, J lost 5 bases, and 8 bases lay in between. This CDR3 contains 13 residues. Germline assignment: CDR1 SGHRS and CDR2 YFSETQ. The CDR3 DNA is TGCGCCAGCAGCTTCGAGGGGGAAAACATTCAGTACTTC. Protein product: CASSFEGENIQYF.

This chain links TRBV6-5 with TRBJ1-2, with 7 bases aligning to TRBD1. V lost 8 bases, J lost 3 bases, and 9 bases stayed unmatched. Germline CDR1 reads MNHEY; CDR2 reads SVGAGI. This CDR3 spans 14 amino acids. DNA for the CDR3: TGTGCCAGCTCTAGAGGGACAGTGGACTATGGCTACACCTTC. It codes for CASSRGTVDYGYTF.

The rearrangement links TRBV19 to TRBJ2-5; 16 nucleotides line up with TRBD2. V lost 6 bases, J lost 4 bases, and 11 bases stayed unmatched. The CDR3 extends over 18 amino acids. CDR1 and CDR2 (germline): LNHDA, SQIVND (reference sequence). The CDR3 spells CASSIPGLAGGPGETQYF. DNA of the CDR3: TGTGCCAGTAGCATACCGGGACTAGCGGGAGGGCCAGGAGAGACCCAGTACTTC.

The genes are TRBV6-5 and TRBJ1-2; no reliable D call. The CDR3 runs to 13 residues. Germline CDR1 reads MNHEY; CDR2 reads SVGAGI. V was shortened by 3 bases and J by 1 base, with 6 bases between the two germline ends. CDR3 residues: CASSYAINYGYTF. CDR3 nucleotide sequence: TGTGCCAGCAGTTATGCGATTAACTATGGCTACACCTTC.

This clone has just a few counts. The CDR3 here is CASSLQVTQPQHF. CDR3 DNA: TGTGCCAGCAGTTTGCAGGTCACCCAGCCCCAGCATTTT. The rearrangement links TRBV6-6 to TRBJ1-5; D remains unclear. The CDR3 runs 13 residues. Trimming stripped 4 bases from V and 7 bases from J, with 11 bases between. Germline V gene sequence: CDR1 MNHNY, CDR2 SVGAGI (reference sequence).

The rearrangement links TRBV5-1 to TRBJ2-1; 8 bases agree with TRBD1. CDR1 and CDR2 (germline): SGHRS, YFSETQ. The CDR3 is made up of 14 amino acids. The V and J ends lost 1 base and 8 bases, in that order; junction bases with no gene match: 5. CDR3 bases: TGCGCCAGCAGCTTGACGGGACAGGATGATGAGCAGTTCTTC. Amino acid sequence: CASSLTGQDDEQFF.

J is TRBJ2-6 and V is TRBV10-3, with TRBD1 matching 8 bases. V lost 2 bases and J lost 2; bases outside the gene matches: 8. The germline CDR1 and CDR2 sequences are ENHRY and SYGVKD. This CDR3 comprises 18 residues. The CDR3, as DNA: TGTGCCATCAGTGAGGGGGGGACAGGACCACCTGGGGCCAACGTCCTGACTTTC. Protein sequence: CAISEGGTGPPGANVLTF.

The DNA of the CDR3 is TGTGCCAGCAGTGAAGGGGCGATGAGCAATCAGCCCCAGCATTTT. It yields the protein CASSEGAMSNQPQHF. V usage is TRBV2 and J usage is TRBJ1-5; D remains ambiguous. Germline CDR1 and CDR2: SNHLY and FYNNEI. The V gene lost 1 base and the J gene lost 1 base, with 8 bases spanning the gap. The CDR3 is 15 amino acids.

The chain has TRBV29-1 and TRBJ1-1, with D maybe TRBD1 (6 bases). The CDR3 length is 13 residues. Trimming left V 4 bases short and J 0 bases short, with 9 bases between. Germline-derived CDR1 and CDR2 are SQVTM and ANQGSEA. The CDR3 coding sequence is TGCAGCGTTGGACAGGTAATGAACACTGAAGCTTTCTTT. It encodes CSVGQVMNTEAFF. The full variable domain, rest sourced from reference TRBV29-1 and TRBJ1-1, is SAVISQKPSRDICQRGTSLTIQCQVDSQVTMMFWYRQQPGQSLTLIATANQGSEATYESGFVIDKFPISRPNLTFSTLTVSNMSPEDSSIYLCSVGQVMNTEAFFGQGTRLTVV.

Only one count was recorded for this clone. The chain recombines TRBV7-6 with TRBJ1-6; perhaps TRBD1 as D (6 bases). Germline values: CDR1 SGHVS, CDR2 FNYEAQ. V was clipped by 1 base and J by 7 bases, with 14 bases between them. CDR3 length: 16 residues. CDR3 region: CASSLERAGANSPLHF. The CDR3 DNA sequence: TGTGCCAGCAGCTTAGAACGGGCAGGGGCGAATTCACCCCTCCACTTT.

The chain couples TRBV7-6 to TRBJ2-2; 12 bases fit TRBD2. Trimming cost V 5 bases and J 5 bases; bases outside gene matches: 6. Germline CDR1 reads SGHVS; CDR2 reads FNYEAQ. The CDR3 has 16 residues. Written as DNA, the CDR3 is TGTGCCAGCAGCCCCGGGACTAGCGGGTGGACCGGGGAGCTGTTTTTT. Encoded protein: CASSPGTSGWTGELFF.